A selection of T cell receptor beta chains follows, all from one sample in a study of identical twins. MiXCR was run by TCRdb on the 5' RACE reads, yielding one entry per CDR3 protein. The sample includes 280,000 or so distinct CDR3 sequences, more than 6.5% of them seen just once. The same sample was also studied in work on yellow fever vaccine responses in identical twins.

Sequencing input: memory (CD45RO+) T cells sorted from blood. The receptor source for this set is a young woman in good health. The CDR3 runs from the conserved cysteine through the conserved F or W. The D gene is left open where the match is weak. Expanded clones are given a class, and other clones once, few, many or no size at all.

j_gene | abundance | v_gene | d_gene | CDR3nt | CDR3aa
TRBJ2-7 | few | TRBV19 | TRBD1 | TGTGCCAGTAGTCCGGACAGGGAAGTGCAGTACTTC | CASSPDREVQYF
TRBJ2-5 | many | TRBV20-1 | TRBD1 | TGCAGTGCTAGAGATGGGACAGCTTCCCAAGAGACCCAGTACTTC | CSARDGTASQETQYF
TRBJ1-2 | many | TRBV7-8 | - | TGTGCCAGCAGCTTTACAGCTAACTATGGCTACACCTTC | CASSFTANYGYTF
TRBJ2-4 | many | TRBV12-3/TRBV12-4 | TRBD2 | TGTGCCAGCAGCCCTATCGGGGGGGGAAGAAACATTCAGTACTTC | CASSPIGGGRNIQYF
TRBJ2-1 | many | TRBV7-8 | - | TGTGCCAGCAGCTTCCGACCCCCAGCCTACAATGAGCAGTTCTTC | CASSFRPPAYNEQFF
TRBJ1-5 | - | TRBV2 | - | TGTGCCAGCAGGGGGACATATGACAATCAGCCCCAGCATTTT | CASRGTYDNQPQHF
TRBJ1-4 | - | TRBV28 | - | TGTGCCACACGATCCCTCGCCGGGGTACGTGAAAAACTGTTTTTT | CATRSLAGVREKLFF
TRBJ2-1 | many | TRBV2 | - | TGTGCCAGCAGTGACCGGGACAATGTTCGAAATGAGCAGTTCTTC | CASSDRDNVRNEQFF
TRBJ2-1 | - | TRBV6-1 | TRBD2 | TGTGCCAGCAAAAGGGGCTTCGGACTAGCTGCCGAGGAGGAGCAGTTCTTC | CASKRGFGLAAEEEQFF
TRBJ1-1 | few | TRBV19 | TRBD1 | TGTGCCAGTACCGGCAGGACAGGGTACACTGAAGCTTTCTTT | CASTGRTGYTEAFF
TRBJ1-1 | few | TRBV18 | - | TGTGCCAGCTCACCACCCGACGCGGGCCACCGGGCTTTCTTT | CASSPPDAGHRAFF
TRBJ2-2 | few | TRBV12-3/TRBV12-4 | TRBD1 | TGTGCCAGCAGGGCCGGGACAGGGGCCGGGGAGCTGTTTTTT | CASRAGTGAGELFF
TRBJ2-2 | many | TRBV11-2 | TRBD1 | TGTGCCAGCAGCTTGTTGACAGGGGGTACCGGGGAGCTGTTTTTT | CASSLLTGGTGELFF
TRBJ2-3 | - | TRBV6-4 | TRBD2 | TGTGCCAGCAGTGGTAGCGGGGGAAGCACAGATACGCAGTATTTT | CASSGSGGSTDTQYF
TRBJ2-7 | few | TRBV20-1 | TRBD2 | TGCAGTGCTAGAACTAGCGGAAGCTCCTACGAGCAGTACTTC | CSARTSGSSYEQYF
TRBJ2-1 | few | TRBV7-6 | - | TGTGCCAGCAGCTTAGGTAGTCGGCTATCGGGCAATGAGCAGTTCTTC | CASSLGSRLSGNEQFF
TRBJ1-4 | many | TRBV27 | - | TGTGCCAGCAGTTCCCGTGAGGCTGTGAGCGAAAAACTGTTTTTT | CASSSREAVSEKLFF
TRBJ1-6 | many | TRBV28 | - | TGTGCCAGCAGTTCACAGGTTTTGGGTTCACCCCTCCACTTT | CASSSQVLGSPLHF
TRBJ2-1 | few | TRBV11-3 | - | TGTGCCAGCAGCTTAAGTGGTGGTGGCGGGTACAATGAGCAGTTCTTC | CASSLSGGGGYNEQFF
TRBJ2-3 | many | TRBV12-3/TRBV12-4 | TRBD1 | TGTGCCAGCCAACAGGGGGCGCGACCAGATACGCAGTATTTT | CASQQGARPDTQYF
TRBJ2-1 | once | TRBV20-1 | - | TGCAGTGCCAGGAGGGGAGGTCGCGATGAGCAGTTCTTC | CSARRGGRDEQFF
TRBJ2-7 | - | TRBV18 | - | TGTGCCAGCTCACCACCAAACAGGGTTACCAAAGAGGGGGAGCAGTACTTC | CASSPPNRVTKEGEQYF
TRBJ1-1 | many | TRBV12-3/TRBV12-4 | TRBD1 | TGTGCCAGCAGTAGGAGGAACAGGGGAGACACTGAAGCTTTCTTT | CASSRRNRGDTEAFF
TRBJ2-7 | few | TRBV7-8 | - | TGTGCCAGCAGCTTACTTTGGCAGTCCTACGAGCAGTACTTC | CASSLLWQSYEQYF
TRBJ2-7 | - | TRBV5-6 | - | TGTGCCAGCAGCCCATTCCAGGGAGAGCAGTACTTC | CASSPFQGEQYF
TRBJ1-5 | few | TRBV20-1 | TRBD1 | TGCAGTGCGCCCAGACAGGGGGACGATAATCAGCCCCAGCATTTT | CSAPRQGDDNQPQHF
TRBJ1-2 | few | TRBV19 | - | TGTGCCAGTAGCCCCCAGGAGGTAGCATCCTATGGCTACACCTTC | CASSPQEVASYGYTF
TRBJ1-1 | - | TRBV20-1 | - | TGCAGTGTAGATAGGGCGGGAGGGGGAACTGAAGCTTTCTTT | CSVDRAGGGTEAFF
TRBJ1-1 | few | TRBV29-1 | - | TGCAGCGCCGGGACACTTTCTGAAGCTTTCTTT | CSAGTLSEAFF
TRBJ2-7 | - | TRBV28 | TRBD2 | TGTGCCAGCACTCGGGCGGGGGGGACCTACGAGCAGTACTTC | CASTRAGGTYEQYF
TRBJ2-2 | many | TRBV5-1 | - | TGCGCCAGCAGCTTGGACATGAACACCGGGGAGCTGTTTTTT | CASSLDMNTGELFF
TRBJ2-1 | - | TRBV7-6 | TRBD2 | TGTGCCAGCAGCTTAGCCACTAGCGGGTTGGACAATGAGCAGTTCTTC | CASSLATSGLDNEQFF
TRBJ2-5 | few | TRBV3-1 | - | TGTGCCAGCAGCCAAGATCCAGGCCCCCGGACCCAGTACTTC | CASSQDPGPRTQYF
TRBJ1-3 | - | TRBV3-1 | - | TGTGCCAGCAGCCAAGCAATAGTGGGGGCCTCTGGAAACACCATATATTTT | CASSQAIVGASGNTIYF
TRBJ2-7 | many | TRBV12-3/TRBV12-4 | - | TGTGCCAGCAGTTTATGGTCTAGCCGGACCTACGAGCAGTACTTC | CASSLWSSRTYEQYF
TRBJ1-2 | few | TRBV15 | - | TGTGCCACCAGCAGAGAGGGGACGGGGTATGGCTACACCTTC | CATSREGTGYGYTF
TRBJ2-1 | many | TRBV14 | - | TGTGCCAGCAGCCGAAACCGGGCCCGGGAGCAGTTCTTC | CASSRNRAREQFF
TRBJ1-3 | many | TRBV20-1 | - | TGCAGTGCCGTAGACACATTCTCTGGAAACACCATATATTTT | CSAVDTFSGNTIYF
TRBJ2-1 | - | TRBV5-1 | TRBD1 | TGCGCCAGCATCAACCGGGGGGGACAGGGGACCCAGGCGTTCTTC | CASINRGGQGTQAFF
TRBJ2-7 | few | TRBV28 | TRBD2 | TGTGCCAGCAGACCTCCGGGACTAGCGTCCTCCGAGCAGTACTTC | CASRPPGLASSEQYF
TRBJ2-7 | - | TRBV20-1 | - | TGCAGTGCTAGATCCAGAAACTACGAGCAGTACTTC | CSARSRNYEQYF
TRBJ2-1 | few | TRBV20-1 | - | TGCAGTGCCGGGGACCCCTGGACCCCCTACAATGAGCAGTTCTTC | CSAGDPWTPYNEQFF
TRBJ1-2 | few | TRBV6-1 | - | TGTGCCAGCAGTGAACCGGGAGCACGGGACTTCTACTTC | CASSEPGARDFYF
TRBJ1-2 | many | TRBV20-1 | TRBD1 | TGCAGTGCTAGGAACGCTGGACAGGGCTATGGCTACACCTTC | CSARNAGQGYGYTF
TRBJ2-3 | few | TRBV6-5 | TRBD2 | TGTGCCAGCAGTTACTCGAATCGGGGGGGCCTAGGTACGCAGTATTTT | CASSYSNRGGLGTQYF
TRBJ2-2 | many | TRBV12-3/TRBV12-4 | TRBD2 | TGTGCCAGCAGTTTACGGGGGGAGAACACCGGGGAGCTGTTTTTT | CASSLRGENTGELFF
TRBJ2-5 | - | TRBV6-1 | TRBD2 | TGTGCCAGCAGTGAAGTTCTAGCGGGAGGCCCGGCTCAAGAGACCCAGTACTTC | CASSEVLAGGPAQETQYF
TRBJ2-5 | few | TRBV7-6 | TRBD2 | TGTGCCAGCAGCTTAGAGGTGGGAGGGCCGGGGGAGACCCAGTACTTC | CASSLEVGGPGETQYF
TRBJ2-3 | many | TRBV5-1 | TRBD1 | TGCGCCAGCAGGACAGACAGGGAAGATACGCAGTATTTT | CASRTDREDTQYF
TRBJ1-1 | few | TRBV5-4 | - | TGTGCCAGCAGCTTGGATCAGGGCGTGGCTGAAGCTTTCTTT | CASSLDQGVAEAFF
TRBJ2-6 | few | TRBV10-3 | - | TGTGCCATCAGTGAGTTTGGCGGGGTCTCTGGGGCCAACGTCCTGACTTTC | CAISEFGGVSGANVLTF
TRBJ1-4 | - | TRBV9 | TRBD1 | TGTGCCAGCAGCGCAACAGGGGGCGCGGGGAAACTGTTTTTT | CASSATGGAGKLFF
TRBJ2-6 | few | TRBV7-8 | TRBD2 | TGTGCCAGCAGCTTAGTGACTAGCGGGAGGGTTGGGGCCAACGTCCTGACTTTC | CASSLVTSGRVGANVLTF
TRBJ1-5 | - | TRBV28 | - | TGTGCCAGCAACTGGGGCTTCAATCAGCCCCAGCATTTT | CASNWGFNQPQHF